Presented here are 18 T cell receptor beta chains from one specimen sequenced in a study of T cells in Graves' hyperthyroidism and ophthalmopathy. Amplified regions were TCR beta CDR3 sequences from RNA transcripts. First-round RT-PCR targeting the TCR CDR3 was performed with the HTBI primer set. TCRdb independently ran MiXCR on the multiplex PCR reads; one entry per CDR3 protein. The repertoire has roughly 380,000 distinct CDR3 sequences, approximately 15% of them found once; the top ten carry under 25%. The sequencing sample was made of blood. Receptors were obtained from a man aged 25 to 40 with Graves' hyperthyroidism that later progressed to Graves' ophthalmopathy.

This clonotype was observed a handful of times. This chain joins TRBV7-9 and TRBJ1-4; a possible D gene is TRBD1 (5 bases). Trimming removed 1 base at V and 10 bases at J, with 13 bases between. Germline CDR1 reads SEHNR; CDR2 reads FQNEAQ (reference sequence). This CDR3 is 14 amino acids long. Here the CDR3 reads CASSLVGVGVKLFF. The CDR3 DNA follows: TGTGCCAGCAGCTTAGTAGGGGTAGGCGTAAAACTGTTTTTT.

This clonotype was counted many times. This chain joins TRBV12-3 or TRBV12-4 and TRBJ2-5, with 7 bases lining up with TRBD1. The CDR3 covers 14 residues. Trimming took 5 bases from V and 2 from J; bases not matched to a gene: 5. CDR3 region: CASSPPTGQETQYF. DNA of the CDR3: TGTGCCAGCAGTCCCCCGACAGGGCAAGAGACCCAGTACTTC.

This clonotype was observed a handful of times. The gene calls are TRBV4-1 and TRBJ1-1, with TRBD1 as a possible D gene (5 bases). This CDR3 comprises 16 residues. V lost 0 bases, J lost 3 bases, and 14 bases lay in between. CDR1 and CDR2 (germline): MGHRA, YSYEKL. This chain's CDR3 is CASSQERGPSYTEAFF. The DNA of the CDR3 is TGCGCCAGCAGCCAAGAAAGGGGACCGAGTTACACTGAAGCTTTCTTT.

Many counts were recorded for this clonotype. V gene TRBV7-9 combines with J gene TRBJ2-7; D gene unclear. The CDR3 totals 12 residues. The V and J ends lost 2 bases and 2 bases respectively, with 4 bases between them. The germline CDR1 and CDR2 sequences are SEHNR and FQNEAQ (reference sequence). CDR3 region: CASSLIPYEQYF. CDR3 bases: TGTGCCAGCAGCTTAATCCCCTACGAGCAGTACTTC. Full variable domain (outside the CDR3, taken from reference TRBV7-9 and TRBJ2-7): DTGVSQNPRHKITKRGQNVTFRCDPISEHNRLYWYRQTLGQGPEFLTYFQNEAQLEKSRLLSDRFSAERPKGSFSTLEIQRTEQGDSAMYLCASSLIPYEQYFGPGTRLTVT.

This clonotype was seen more than once but under ten times. The chain is built from TRBV10-3 and TRBJ2-4; no clear D gene. Trimming stripped 0 bases from V and 1 base from J, with 7 bases between. The CDR3 covers 15 residues. CDR1 ENHRY and CDR2 SYGVKD come from the germline V gene. CDR3: CAISESTGAKNIQYF. The CDR3 DNA follows: TGTGCCATCAGTGAGTCGACCGGGGCCAAAAACATTCAGTACTTC.

This clonotype has ten or more counts. The V and J genes are TRBV5-1 and TRBJ1-1; the match to TRBD1 covers 8 bases. V lost 10 bases and J lost 3; bases outside the gene matches: 11. This CDR3 region has 14 residues. CDR1 is SGHRS and CDR2 is YFSETQ in the germline V gene. The CDR3 DNA reads as TGCGCCTCCCACAGGGGGACGCTGGACACTGAAGCTTTCTTT. This gives the protein CASHRGTLDTEAFF.

The chain recombines TRBV6-1 with TRBJ1-5, with 7 bases fitting TRBD1. Germline V CDR1 and CDR2: MNHNS, SASEGT. There are 16 residues in the CDR3. J lost 6 bases, V lost 1 base, and 9 bases had no gene match. The CDR3 DNA sequence: TGTGCCAGCAGTGAAGGGGGGACAGTGGTAGTTCAGCCCCAGCATTTT. Translation gives CASSEGGTVVVQPQHF.

The rearrangement links TRBV7-9 to TRBJ1-3; 9 nucleotides agree with TRBD1. The CDR3 spans 16 residues. The ends lost 1 base at V and 2 bases at J; junction bases unmatched: 3. Per the germline V gene, CDR1 is SEHNR and CDR2 is FQNEAQ (reference sequence). This CDR3 reads CASSLGQGVTGNTIYF. CDR3 DNA: TGTGCCAGCAGCTTAGGACAGGGGGTCACTGGAAACACCATATATTTT.

The chain uses TRBV20-1 and TRBJ2-3; 9 nucleotides line up with TRBD1. J lost 0 bases, V lost 5 bases, and 6 bases had no gene match. The CDR3 covers 15 residues. Germline CDR1 DFQATT, CDR2 SNEGSKA (reference sequence). The CDR3 loop is CSAQGQGGSTDTQYF. CDR3 DNA: TGCAGTGCTCAGGGACAGGGAGGGAGCACAGATACGCAGTATTTT.

This clonotype has a count of ten or more. V usage is TRBV20-1 and J usage is TRBJ1-5; D is ambiguous. Trimming removed 3 bases from V and 6 bases from J, with 15 bases in between. The CDR3 consists of 14 residues. The germline V gene encodes CDR1 DFQATT and CDR2 SNEGSKA (reference sequence). The CDR3 region has the DNA TGCAGTGCTAGGCTCGGAGCTAGGAGTCAGCCCCAGCATTTT. Amino acids: CSARLGARSQPQHF.

The rearrangement uses TRBV6-1 and TRBJ1-6; no clear D gene. Trimming took 5 bases from V and 6 from J, leaving 11 bases between them. Germline CDR1 and CDR2: MNHNS and SASEGT. This CDR3 has 14 amino acids. The CDR3 DNA follows: TGTGCCAGCAGTCGCCCCGGCAGTAATTCACCCCTCCACTTT. Translated: CASSRPGSNSPLHF.

This clonotype has more than one count but fewer than ten. V and J are TRBV27 and TRBJ2-4, with 7 bases that match TRBD1. The CDR3 has 18 residues. CDR1 and CDR2 from the germline V gene are MNHEY and SMNVEV (reference sequence). V lost 5 bases, J lost 0 bases, and 13 bases stayed unmatched. The CDR3 bases are TGTGCCAGCAGTCTCTATCTGGACAGGAGCCTAGCCAAAAACATTCAGTACTTC. Protein product: CASSLYLDRSLAKNIQYF.

This clonotype came up a few times. The rearrangement links TRBV6-1 to TRBJ2-3; 7 bases align to TRBD2. This CDR3 contains 13 residues. V lost 11 bases to trimming and J lost 4 bases; unmatched junction nucleotides: 9. Germline CDR1 MNHNS, CDR2 SASEGT. The CDR3 DNA sequence: TGTGCCGGGGGGAGGGTTACATCAGATACGCAGTATTTT. Translating it yields CAGGRVTSDTQYF.

The table lists this clonotype with a few counts. A much bigger clone sits one base away, suggesting this may be a read error. V gene TRBV11-2 combines with J gene TRBJ2-7; a possible D gene is TRBD2 (6 bases). This CDR3 is 11 amino acids long. Germline assignment: CDR1 SGHAT and CDR2 FQNNGV. CDR3 protein: CTSSLGGQQYF. CDR3 nucleotide sequence: TGTACCAGCAGCTTGGGGGGACAGCAGTACTTC.

This clonotype came up many times. This sequence joins TRBV11-2 and TRBJ2-1; 7 bases are a match to TRBD2. Unmatched junction bases numbered 6, after V lost 1 base and J lost 9 bases. The germline V gene has CDR1 SGHAT and CDR2 FQNNGV. The CDR3 length is 14 residues. CDR3 DNA sequence: TGTGCCAGCAGCTTAGGGCAGCGGGGCCCTGAGCAGTTCTTC. Translation gives CASSLGQRGPEQFF.

This clonotype was observed many times. The chain has TRBV28 and TRBJ1-2, with D perhaps matching TRBD1 (5 bases). The CDR3 is 17 residues long. Between the trimmed V and J ends, which lost 1 base and 3 bases, there was a span of 18 bases. Per germline, CDR1 MDHEN and CDR2 SYDVKM. This CDR3 reads CASSLSSGRRTDYGYTF. The CDR3 nucleotides are TGTGCCAGCAGTTTATCATCGGGGCGACGGACTGACTATGGCTACACCTTC.

This clonotype was seen a handful of times. The J gene is TRBJ1-6, the V gene TRBV5-1; TRBD1 agrees at 10 bases. The CDR3 consists of 15 residues. With 6 bases clipped from V and 9 bases from J, the junction kept 9 bases outside the gene matches. The V gene's germline CDR1 is SGHRS and CDR2 YFSETQ. The DNA for the CDR3 is TGCGCCAGCAACGAGCTTTGGACAGGGGGTTCACCCCTCCACTTT. The encoded protein is CASNELWTGGSPLHF. Using reference TRBV5-1 and TRBJ1-6 for the parts outside the CDR3, the full variable domain is KAGVTQTPRYLIKTRGQQVTLSCSPISGHRSVSWYQQTPGQGLQFLFEYFSETQRNKGNFPGRFSGRQFSNSRSEMNVSTLELGDSALYLCASNELWTGGSPLHFGNGTRLTVT.

This clonotype was counted ten times or more. This rearrangement joins TRBV20-1 to TRBJ2-7; D is ambiguous. Trimming left V 4 bases short and J 3 bases short, with 7 bases between. This CDR3 comprises 11 residues. Germline V gene lookup returns CDR1 DFQATT and CDR2 SNEGSKA (reference sequence). The CDR3 spells CSAIVSYEQYF. The CDR3, as DNA: TGCAGTGCTATAGTGAGCTACGAGCAGTACTTC.